The rows below give T cell receptor beta chains drawn from one sample of a study of T cells after yellow fever vaccination. TCRdb processed the 5' RACE reads anew with MiXCR; each CDR3 protein has one entry. Altogether about 550,000 distinct CDR3 sequences are present, 15% to 20% being singletons, with the ten largest covering roughly 13%. Material: PBMCs, obtained 15 days after the yellow fever booster vaccination. The receptor set was obtained from a man between 25 and 39 years old who received the YFV17D yellow fever vaccine. Both conserved end residues are part of each CDR3. Only some rows state a clone size, as once, few, many or a class for expanded clones.

TRBV27,-,CASSSASRESTQYF
TRBV5-1,few,CASSTMGIGELFF
TRBV19,-,CASSSLTGDSGKNQPQHF
TRBV7-2,-,CASSVLAGVVFYEQYF
TRBV20-1,few,CSAHEQGFTETQYF
TRBV6-2/TRBV6-3,-,CASSYRHNTGELFF
TRBV12-3/TRBV12-4,-,CASSLEREVNEQFF
TRBV6-2/TRBV6-3,few,CASSPVGGQGYDEQFF
TRBV29-1,-,CSVGGLAGDTGELFF
TRBV5-1,few,CASRPDQNTEAFF
TRBV11-2,few,CASAVGWAGGADTQYF
TRBV5-1,-,CASSDPGGTGELFF
TRBV6-1,-,CASKGNGAGDHEQYF
TRBV29-1,few,CSIRGLSTDTQYF
TRBV14,-,CASSQDVRGTQYF
TRBV5-6,few,CASSFAPLAGIGTQYF
TRBV20-1,-,CSAPPTRSYNEQFF
TRBV4-1,few,CASSHSRETQYF
TRBV6-1,-,CASLPGQGFYEQYF
TRBV6-6,few,CASSYSGTQYF
TRBV9,-,CASSVGRGGGPQHF
TRBV29-1,few,CSVASGGVLYEQFF
TRBV20-1,-,CSVAEQFF
TRBV15,few,CATSRDLGTEAFF
TRBV7-2,-,CASSLLVAQFF
TRBV7-4,few,CASSHGTVSNQPQHF
TRBV27,few,CASSQAGTGPYTGELFF
TRBV9,-,CASSVQSGYEQYF
TRBV6-2/TRBV6-3,-,CAVGRERNIQYF
TRBV15,few,CATSSRPGELFF
TRBV6-2/TRBV6-3,-,CASARLAGSYEQYF
TRBV20-1,few,CSARVGIDFDEQFF
TRBV5-1,-,CASSLSPSGRARYNEQFF
TRBV10-3,few,CAIHSGGGTEAFF
TRBV27,-,CASGRETGELFF
TRBV9,few,CASSAEGLATYFPDTQYF
TRBV11-3,-,CASSPRTSHEQFF
TRBV5-5,-,CASRMGGRETQYF
TRBV7-8,few,CASSLRLGSEQFF
TRBV3-1,-,CASSQDEGHEAFF
TRBV7-9,few,CASSLATGQNEQFF
TRBV6-2/TRBV6-3,few,CASSQTALVETQYF
TRBV20-1,few,CSASKGTYTDTQYF
TRBV12-3/TRBV12-4,-,CASRQGGYEQFF
TRBV7-2,few,CASSLGLAGDQETQYF
TRBV9,-,CASSPSPTTEAFF